The T cell receptor beta chain under discussion was sequenced for a study of T cell repertoires in aging, cancer and after chemotherapy. Across the whole study: Glioblastoma patients receiving temozolomide-based therapy gave paired samples before and after chemotherapy.

About this clonotype: Its antigen is unknown.

The template was genomic DNA from peripheral blood, not RNA. Multiplex touch-down PCR with TRB-A/B primers amplified rearranged V-D-J TRB sequences. Each CDR3 protein is one row after TCRdb ran MiXCR on the multiplex PCR reads. The sample holds 2,500 to 3,500 distinct CDR3 sequences; more than 20% are singletons and the top ten take about 32%. Study results and limitations: In healthy donors, age-related TCR diversity loss mainly reflected lost richness. The repertoire data cannot show anything about immunological memory following chemotherapy. Median generation probability rose over the chemotherapy interval in each cancer cohort, suggesting rebound thymic output.

The V end lost 6 bases, the J end lost 0 bases, and 10 bases lay between the germline ends. The CDR3 has 14 residues. Germline V lookup: CDR1 MDHEN, CDR2 SYDVKM. Sequencing was done on a sample of blood. The TCR sequence derives from a human donor with a solid tumor. The chain employs TRBV28 and TRBJ2-3, with TRBD2 as a possible D gene (5 bases). The CDR3 bases are TGTGCCAGCAGGGTCGGGAAGAGCACAGATACGCAGTATTTT. Translation: CASRVGKSTDTQYF.